One and the same sample provided the 20 T cell receptor beta chains below, sequenced in a study of cytomegalovirus exposure and HLA in healthy donors. 13 Jbeta primers and 60 Vbeta primers were used for the PCR. Only in-frame clones appear in the TCRdb table, and some are missing; sequencing was by immunoSEQ multiplex PCR. The sample yields about 160,000 clones, approximately 84% seen once. The sample consisted of PBMCs. These receptors were taken from a male donor in good health and CMV-seropositive.

Many counts were recorded for this clone. The chain is built from TRBV30 and TRBJ1-2; D call uncertain. There are 15 residues in the CDR3. The ends were cut back, 3 bases at V and 4 bases at J, with 18 bases in the middle. CDR1 is GTSNPN, CDR2 SVGIG, per germline (reference sequence). Here the CDR3 DNA reads TGTGCCTGGAGACCCGACATGCGTCCCACCTATGGCTACACCTTC. This sequence encodes CAWRPDMRPTYGYTF. Full variable domain (outside the CDR3, taken from reference TRBV30 and TRBJ1-2): SQTIHQWPATLVQPVGSPLSLECTVEGTSNPNLYWYRQAAGRGLQLLFYSVGIGQISSEVPQNLSASRPQDRQFILSSKKLLLSDSGFYLCAWRPDMRPTYGYTFGSGTRLTVV.

The chain uses TRBV27 and TRBJ2-3; D may be TRBD1 (5 bases). V lost 6 bases to trimming and J lost 2 bases, with 15 bases between them. This CDR3 contains 15 residues. The V gene's germline CDR1 is MNHEY and CDR2 SMNVEV (reference sequence). The CDR3 reads CASSVGRTYTDTQYF. DNA of the CDR3: TGTGCCAGCAGCGTGGGGCGGACCTACACAGATACGCAGTATTTT.

A single count supports this clone. The V and J genes are TRBV20-1 and TRBJ2-3; maybe TRBD2 (5 bases). The CDR3 is 11 residues long. Germline CDR1 reads DFQATT; CDR2 reads SNEGSKA (reference sequence). Trimming cost V 6 bases and J 2 bases, with 6 bases left between them. CDR3 region: CSAGITDTQYF. The DNA of the CDR3 is TGCAGTGCCGGGATCACAGATACGCAGTATTTT.

The J gene is TRBJ1-3, the V gene TRBV6-6; 7 bases fit TRBD1. The length of the CDR3 is 15 residues. With 3 bases clipped from V and 2 bases from J, the junction kept 4 bases outside the gene matches. The germline gives CDR1 MNHNY, CDR2 SVGAGI (reference sequence). CDR3 DNA sequence: TGTGCCAGCAGTTATGGCCAGGGGGCTGGAAACACCATATATTTT. It yields the protein CASSYGQGAGNTIYF.

This clone has a single count. The rearrangement uses TRBV2 and TRBJ2-1, with 14 bases fitting TRBD2. Trimming took 5 bases from V and 7 from J; bases not matched to a gene: 10. The germline V gene encodes CDR1 SNHLY and CDR2 FYNNEI. This CDR3 region has 17 residues. The CDR3 is CASSRSGLAGVGNEQFF. The CDR3 DNA reads as TGTGCCAGCAGTCGTTCGGGACTAGCGGGAGTAGGGAATGAGCAGTTCTTC.

The table lists this clone with a count of one. The gene calls are TRBV6-4 and TRBJ2-7, with 9 bases matching TRBD2. The CDR3 is made up of 15 amino acids. Germline V gene data show CDR1 as MRHNA and CDR2 as SNTAGT. Trimming at V came to 4 bases and at J to 3 bases, leaving 7 bases not matched to a gene. CDR3 loop: CASSGYFSGSYEQYF. As DNA, the CDR3 is TGTGCCAGCAGTGGCTACTTTAGCGGGAGCTACGAGCAGTACTTC.

The rearrangement uses TRBV29-1 and TRBJ2-1, with a weak D call TRBD2 (6 bases). V lost 4 bases and J 10 bases, leaving 17 bases between the germline ends. There are 13 residues in the CDR3. Germline V gene data show CDR1 as SQVTM and CDR2 as ANQGSEA. CDR3 amino acids: CSVGVTRGGEQFF. For the CDR3, the DNA is TGCAGCGTTGGTGTGACTAGGGGAGGAGAGCAGTTCTTC.

The rearrangement links TRBV11-2 to TRBJ1-4, with D uncertain. This CDR3 contains 14 residues. Trimming stripped 2 bases from V and 8 bases from J, with 12 bases between. The germline V gene has CDR1 SGHAT and CDR2 FQNNGV. This CDR3 reads CASSLRGSREKLFF. As DNA, the CDR3 is TGTGCCAGCAGCTTACGGGGATCTAGGGAAAAACTGTTTTTT.

This sequence joins TRBV27 and TRBJ2-3; the D gene is possibly TRBD2 (6 bases). The germline V and J ends were trimmed by 2 bases and 0 bases, with 12 bases remaining between them. This CDR3 region has 16 residues. Germline V gene sequence: CDR1 MNHEY, CDR2 SMNVEV (reference sequence). CDR3 DNA sequence: TGTGCCAGCAGTTTAATGGGCGGAGGGAGCACAGATACGCAGTATTTT. The encoded protein is CASSLMGGGSTDTQYF.

The chain carries TRBV6-6 and TRBJ2-2; TRBD1 might be the D (6 bases). The V gene's germline CDR1 is MNHNY and CDR2 SVGAGI (reference sequence). V shed 7 bases and J shed 6 bases, with 21 bases lying between them. This CDR3 contains 16 residues. CDR3 sequence (DNA): TGTGCCAGCATCCTCTTCGAGGGGGAGAGGGCCGGGGAGCTGTTTTTT. Its translation: CASILFEGERAGELFF.

The count of this clone is one. The J gene is TRBJ2-1, the V gene TRBV4-2, with TRBD2 matching over 13 bases. Trimming took 4 bases from V and 8 from J; bases not matched to a gene: 11. The germline V gene encodes CDR1 LGHNA and CDR2 YNFKEQ. The CDR3 is 17 amino acids. CDR3 DNA sequence: TGTGCCAGCAGCCCGATGCGGACTAGCGGGAGTGAGGATGAGCAGTTCTTC. This translates into CASSPMRTSGSEDEQFF.

This clone was counted only a few times. The chain links TRBV18 to TRBJ2-2, with D possibly matching TRBD1 (6 bases). The V gene's germline CDR1 is KGHSH and CDR2 LQKENI. The V gene lost 10 bases and the J gene lost 1 base, with 13 bases spanning the gap. The CDR3 runs to 14 residues. In DNA, the CDR3 is TGTGCCACCTCTCACAGGGAGAACACCGGGGAGCTGTTTTTT. This encodes CATSHRENTGELFF.

J is TRBJ2-1 and V is TRBV7-2; D possibly corresponds to TRBD2 (7 bases). This CDR3 contains 15 residues. Looked up from germline, CDR1 is SGHTA and CDR2 is FQGNSA. Between the trimmed V and J ends, which lost 7 bases and 4 bases, there was a span of 17 bases. In nucleotides, the CDR3 is TGTGCCAGCACCCTAGGGGGGGGGACGTACAATGAGCAGTTCTTC. As protein: CASTLGGGTYNEQFF.

The V gene is TRBV27, the J gene TRBJ2-7; perhaps TRBD2 as D (6 bases). The germline gives CDR1 MNHEY, CDR2 SMNVEV (reference sequence). Trimming shortened V by 6 bases and J by 2 bases, and 14 bases separated the two germline ends. The CDR3 spans 14 residues. The DNA of the CDR3 is TGTGCCAGCAGCCCGGGACTCCATCCCTACGAGCAGTACTTC. Protein product: CASSPGLHPYEQYF.

The J gene is TRBJ2-7, the V gene TRBV9, with 15 bases lining up with TRBD2. V lost 7 bases and J lost 3; bases outside the gene matches: 8. Germline lookup yields CDR1 SGDLS and CDR2 YYNGEE. The CDR3 contains 16 residues. CDR3 region: CASSEGLAGGSYEQYF. The CDR3 DNA reads TGTGCCAGCTCCGAGGGACTAGCGGGAGGTAGCTACGAGCAGTACTTC.

Notes on this clone: Its ends do not fully match the called genes, so a read error is possible. The genes are TRBV6-5 and TRBJ1-2, with a tentative D call TRBD1 (5 bases). The CDR3 covers 12 residues. Germline V lookup: CDR1 MNHEY, CDR2 SVGAGI. This CDR3 is CACSTRQNGYTF. CDR3 coding DNA: TGTGCCTGCAGTACCAGACAGAATGGCTACACCTTC.

J is TRBJ1-4 and V is TRBV30; TRBD1 matches at 7 bases. Germline CDR1 GTSNPN, CDR2 SVGIG (reference sequence). The CDR3 extends over 13 amino acids. Germline trimming cut 4 bases from V and 5 bases from J; bases unmatched to any gene: 4. The CDR3 nucleotides are TGTGCCTGGAACAGGGGACTCAATGAAAAACTGTTTTTT. Translated, it gives CAWNRGLNEKLFF.

V usage is TRBV2 and J usage is TRBJ2-2; possibly TRBD1 for D (5 bases). Germline CDR1 SNHLY, CDR2 FYNNEI. This CDR3 spans 16 amino acids. With 0 bases removed from V and 6 bases from J, the gap between germline ends came to 14 bases. CDR3 sequence reads: CASSEAKGLFAGELFF. The CDR3 region has the DNA TGTGCCAGCAGTGAAGCGAAGGGGCTTTTCGCCGGGGAGCTGTTTTTT.

A note on this clone: The germline gene is not matched at one end of the junction; a read error may be the cause. The chain carries TRBV7-7 and TRBJ2-5; the match to TRBD1 covers 7 bases. Germline V gene sequence: CDR1 SSHAT, CDR2 FNYEAQ (reference sequence). The length of the CDR3 is 15 residues. CDR3 coding DNA: TGTGCTAGCAGCACCACCGGGACAGCTGAAGAGACCCAGTACTTC. Translation: CASSTTGTAEETQYF.

The chain joins TRBV7-8 to TRBJ2-1; possible D gene TRBD2, 5 bases. The germline CDR1 and CDR2 sequences are SGHVS and FQNEAQ. This CDR3 is built from 15 residues. Deletions cut 3 bases from V and 6 bases from J, with 15 bases between. CDR3: CASSLLWEKGNEQFF. The DNA of the CDR3 is TGTGCCAGCAGCTTGTTGTGGGAGAAGGGCAATGAGCAGTTCTTC.